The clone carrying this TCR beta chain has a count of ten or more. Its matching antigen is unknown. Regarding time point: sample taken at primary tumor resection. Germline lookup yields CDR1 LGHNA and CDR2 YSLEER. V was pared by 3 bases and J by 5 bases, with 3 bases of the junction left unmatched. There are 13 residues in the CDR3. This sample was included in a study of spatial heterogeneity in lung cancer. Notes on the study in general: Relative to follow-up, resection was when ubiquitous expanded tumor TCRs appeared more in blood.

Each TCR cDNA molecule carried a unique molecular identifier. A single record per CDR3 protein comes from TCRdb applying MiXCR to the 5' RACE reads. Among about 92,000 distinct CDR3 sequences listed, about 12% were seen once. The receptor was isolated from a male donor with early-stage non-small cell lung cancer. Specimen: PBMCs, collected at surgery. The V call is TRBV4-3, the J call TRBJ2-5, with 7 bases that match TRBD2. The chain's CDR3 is CASSQGGEETQYF. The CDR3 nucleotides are TGCGCCAGCAGCCAGGGGGGGGAGGAGACCCAGTACTTC.